Below are 17 T cell receptor beta chains sequenced from a single sample in a study of blood T cell repertoires in COVID-19. The table came from immunoSEQ multiplex PCR; TCRdb's copy has only in-frame clones and leaves some out. Found here are approximately 140,000 clones, around 90% of them singletons; the top ten hold 4%. Sequencing was performed on PBMCs or T cells enriched from blood (not recorded which). These receptors originate from a woman between 35 and 50 years old who had been exposed to COVID-19.

This clone was seen more than once but under ten times. The rearrangement links TRBV28 to TRBJ2-7, with TRBD1 matching over 7 bases. Germline-derived CDR1 and CDR2 are MDHEN and SYDVKM. The CDR3 is made up of 15 amino acids. J was trimmed by 2 bases and V by 2 bases; bases with no gene match: 6. This CDR3 is CASSLPQGTAYEQYF. The CDR3 region has the DNA TGTGCCAGCAGTTTACCACAGGGGACAGCCTACGAGCAGTACTTC.

The rearrangement uses TRBV6-5 and TRBJ2-2; D gene uncertain. CDR1 is MNHEY, CDR2 SVGAGI, per germline. V lost 7 bases to trimming and J lost 6 bases, with 12 bases between them. The CDR3 consists of 13 residues. CDR3 sequence: CASNLVRAGELFF. As DNA, the CDR3 is TGTGCCAGCAACCTAGTCCGCGCCGGGGAGCTGTTTTTT.

A few counts support this clone. The chain carries TRBV7-2 and TRBJ1-1, with a weak D call TRBD1 (6 bases). The germline V gene has CDR1 SGHTA and CDR2 FQGNSA. The CDR3 has 16 amino acids. Trimming took 0 bases from V and 4 from J, leaving 15 bases between them. CDR3 in amino acids: CASSLAWDMRGTEAFF. Here the CDR3 DNA reads TGTGCCAGCAGCTTAGCGTGGGACATGAGGGGCACTGAAGCTTTCTTT. The whole variable domain, filled in from reference TRBV7-2 and TRBJ1-1, reads GAGVSQSPSNKVTEKGKDVELRCDPISGHTALYWYRQSLGQGLEFLIYFQGNSAPDKSGLPSDRFSAERTGGSVSTLTIQRTQQEDSAVYLCASSLAWDMRGTEAFFGQGTRLTVV.

The chain uses TRBV19 and TRBJ1-1; 7 positions agree with TRBD1. Looked up from germline, CDR1 is LNHDA and CDR2 is SQIVND (reference sequence). The CDR3 is made up of 14 amino acids. Losses at the gene ends were 6 bases for V and 4 bases for J; bases not matched to a gene: 8. The CDR3 nucleotides are TGTGCCAGTAGGACACAGGGGCTGGGCACTGAAGCTTTCTTT. Amino acid sequence: CASRTQGLGTEAFF.

V and J are TRBV7-8 and TRBJ1-5; D is unclear. The V end was cut by 2 bases, the J end by 3 bases, with 8 bases between. The CDR3 sequence is 14 residues long. In germline, CDR1 is SGHVS, CDR2 FQNEAQ. The CDR3: CASSLYRDNQPQHF. CDR3 nucleotide sequence: TGTGCCAGCAGCTTATACCGAGACAATCAGCCCCAGCATTTT.

The chain recombines TRBV7-2 with TRBJ2-1, with D unclear. The CDR3 runs to 13 residues. Per germline, CDR1 SGHTA and CDR2 FQGNSA. V dropped 2 bases and J dropped 5 bases, with 7 bases sitting between them. The CDR3 protein is CASSLSTNNEQFF. The CDR3 DNA reads as TGTGCCAGCAGCTTAAGTACAAACAATGAGCAGTTCTTC.

The V gene is TRBV9, the J gene TRBJ2-2; a possible D gene is TRBD2 (6 bases). The CDR3 extends over 16 amino acids. V gave up 4 bases and J gave up 5 bases, with 18 bases separating them. From germline, CDR1 is SGDLS and CDR2 YYNGEE. CDR3 amino acids: CASSPQYGGGTGELFF. The DNA for the CDR3 is TGTGCCAGCAGCCCTCAATACGGGGGAGGAACCGGGGAGCTGTTTTTT. The variable domain in full, completed from reference TRBV9 and TRBJ2-2, reads DSGVTQTPKHLITATGQRVTLRCSPRSGDLSVYWYQQSLDQGLQFLIQYYNGEERAKGNILERFSAQQFPDLHSELNLSSLELGDSALYFCASSPQYGGGTGELFFGEGSRLTVL.

The chain couples TRBV21-1 to TRBJ2-1; the tabulated D call, TRBD2, remains unverified against the DNA. TRBV21-1 is listed as a pseudogene. The CDR3 loop spans 17 amino acids. CDR3 in DNA: TGTGCCAGCAGCCCCCAGGGAGCGGGAATATTACACAATGAGCAGTTCTTC. Encoded protein: CASSPQGAGILHNEQFF.

This rearrangement joins TRBV19 to TRBJ2-5, with TRBD1 matching 8 bases. The V gene's germline CDR1 is LNHDA and CDR2 SQIVND (reference sequence). The CDR3 spans 12 residues. Unmatched junction bases numbered 6, after V lost 11 bases and J lost 4 bases. CDR3 nucleotides: TGTGCCGGCATAACAGGGGGAGAGACCCAGTACTTC. Its protein product is CAGITGGETQYF.

The chain employs TRBV28 and TRBJ2-7; 12 bases are shared with TRBD2. Germline V gene lookup returns CDR1 MDHEN and CDR2 SYDVKM. This CDR3 spans 14 amino acids. V was clipped by 6 bases and J by 3 bases; unmatched bases: 3. This CDR3 is CASRMGLAGYEQYF. The CDR3 DNA sequence: TGTGCCAGCAGAATGGGACTAGCGGGCTACGAGCAGTACTTC.

In DNA form, the CDR3 reads TGTGCCAGCAGCCAACCCCTAGCGGGGGGTACAGATACGCAGTATTTT. Translating gives CASSQPLAGGTDTQYF. The chain joins TRBV5-6 to TRBJ2-3; TRBD2 agrees at 11 bases. The germline gives CDR1 SGHDT, CDR2 YYEEEE. Trimming cost V 4 bases and J 3 bases; bases outside gene matches: 7. The CDR3 totals 16 residues.

This clone has more than one count but fewer than ten. The chain recombines TRBV7-9 with TRBJ1-6; D is unclear. The CDR3 consists of 12 residues. V gave up 11 bases and J gave up 7 bases, with 12 bases separating them. Germline CDR1 is SEHNR and CDR2 is FQNEAQ (reference sequence). Here the CDR3 DNA reads TGTGCCGGAAGGAAGGAGAATTCACCCCTCCACTTT. It is translated as CAGRKENSPLHF. Based on the CDR3 plus reference TRBV7-9 and TRBJ1-6, the full variable domain is DTGVSQNPRHKITKRGQNVTFRCDPISEHNRLYWYRQTLGQGPEFLTYFQNEAQLEKSRLLSDRFSAERPKGSFSTLEIQRTEQGDSAMYLCAGRKENSPLHFGNGTRLTVT.

V usage is TRBV29-1 and J usage is TRBJ1-2; TRBD1 aligns across 8 bases. CDR1 and CDR2 from the germline V gene are SQVTM and ANQGSEA. V gave up 6 bases and J gave up 3 bases; unmatched junction bases: 12. The CDR3 is made up of 15 amino acids. CDR3 DNA sequence: TGCAGCGTGGACCGTCTGGGACAGGAGGACTATGGCTACACCTTC. Encoded protein: CSVDRLGQEDYGYTF.

Only one count was recorded for this clone. The rearrangement joins TRBV5-6 to TRBJ2-4, with a possible D match to TRBD2 (7 bases). Germline V lookup: CDR1 SGHDT, CDR2 YYEEEE. Trimming left V 3 bases short and J 6 bases short, with 13 bases between. The length of the CDR3 is 14 residues. The DNA of the CDR3 is TGTGCCAGCAGCTCCTCCCGGGGGGCAAACATTCAGTACTTC. Its translation: CASSSSRGANIQYF.

The J gene is TRBJ1-5, the V gene TRBV1. TRBV1 is deemed a pseudogene. The CDR3 totals 14 residues. The CDR3 region is CTSIGGGSNQPQHF. The CDR3 DNA reads TGCACCAGCATCGGCGGGGGGAGCAATCAGCCCCAGCATTTT.

In the case of this clone: Other nucleotide sequences in the sample specify the same CDR3. This chain links TRBV11-2 with TRBJ2-5; D perhaps matches TRBD1 (6 bases). The germline CDR1 and CDR2 sequences are SGHAT and FQNNGV. V gave up 5 bases and J gave up 1 base, with 14 bases separating them. This CDR3 is built from 15 residues. Here the CDR3 reads CASSRNRAVQETQYF. The CDR3 DNA reads as TGTGCCAGCAGCCGGAACAGGGCCGTCCAAGAGACCCAGTACTTC.

The chain has TRBV10-2 and TRBJ2-7; D uncertain. The V end was cut by 0 bases, the J end by 0 bases, with 6 bases between. Germline V lookup: CDR1 WSHSY, CDR2 SAAADI. The CDR3 is 14 residues long. In nucleotides, the CDR3 is TGCGCCAGCAGTGAGTCCCGGGTCTCCTACGAGCAGTACTTC. Protein sequence: CASSESRVSYEQYF.